The 3 T cell receptor beta chains below all came from one sample that was sequenced in a study of shared clonotypes between healthy human individuals. Sequencing used immunoSEQ multiplex PCR; TCRdb keeps in-frame clones, though not all of them. The table lists approximately 460,000 clones, more than 70% of them singletons. The specimen was PBMCs. The receptors originated from a woman aged 40 to 50 in good health. Some clones in this sample may be carry-over from other donors' samples.

The chain uses TRBV9 and TRBJ2-5; 7 bases match TRBD1. Germline CDR1 and CDR2: SGDLS and YYNGEE. The junction had 1 base not matched to a gene; V was cut back by 4 bases and J by 1 base. The CDR3 totals 13 residues. The DNA of the CDR3 is TGTGCCAGCAGCAGGGGGCCCCAAGAGACCCAGTACTTC. This encodes CASSRGPQETQYF.

The chain couples TRBV4-1 to TRBJ2-7; TRBD2 matches 7 bases. The CDR3 length is 14 residues. V was clipped by 4 bases and J by 4 bases; unmatched bases: 7. Germline V lookup: CDR1 MGHRA, CDR2 YSYEKL. CDR3 amino acids: CASSPGRLLYEQYF. DNA of the CDR3: TGCGCCAGCAGCCCCGGGAGGTTGCTGTACGAGCAGTACTTC.

The rearrangement uses TRBV5-1 and TRBJ2-3; 11 bases fit TRBD2. Trimming took 4 bases from V and 3 from J; bases not matched to a gene: 4. CDR3 length: 15 residues. The germline CDR1 and CDR2 sequences are SGHRS and YFSETQ. CDR3 nucleotides: TGCGCCAGCAGCCGGACTAGCGGGTATACAGATACGCAGTATTTT. Translation gives CASSRTSGYTDTQYF.